Here is one T cell receptor (beta chain) with its context. Its antigen is currently unknown. Each fraction contributed one roughly 500,000-cell aliquot for sequencing. These data belong to a study of coeliac disease. The protocol was immunoSEQ multiplex PCR, while the TCRdb copy is restricted to in-frame clones and leaves out a portion. The sample includes about 4,100 clones, 66% of them seen just once. The study, taken as a whole, reports: In active celiac disease, intraepithelial and lamina propria TRB and TRG repertoires were less clonal than controls.

The sequencing sample was made of intraepithelial lymphocytes from the gut. This TCR derives from a woman aged 18-29 years with active celiac disease.

CDR3 coding DNA: TGTGCCAGCAGCTGGGTTGCTGGGGCTGAGGGCAATCAGCCCCAGCATTTT. This translates into CASSWVAGAEGNQPQHF. The V call is TRBV28, the J call TRBJ1-5, with a possible D match to TRBD1 (5 bases). The CDR3 covers 17 residues. Germline V gene lookup returns CDR1 MDHEN and CDR2 SYDVKM. V was clipped by 6 bases and J by 2 bases, with 20 bases between them.